This T cell receptor (beta chain) originates from a study of early stage breast cancer tumors. Method: immunoSEQ multiplex PCR; TCRdb's copy keeps in-frame clones and lacks some. The sample lists thousands of clones; around three quarters were seen once. CDR1 MRHNA and CDR2 SNTAGT come from the germline V gene. The CDR3 totals 16 residues. Trimming took 0 bases from V and 2 from J; bases not matched to a gene: 0. The sequence was collected from a person between 55 and 69 years old with breast cancer. The V gene is TRBV6-4, the J gene TRBJ2-6; 8 nucleotides match TRBD2. The sequencing sample was made of normal breast tissue next to the tumor. CDR3 in DNA: TGTGCCAGCAGTGACTCTAGCGGGGCTGGGGCCAACGTCCTGACTTTC. Translating it yields CASSDSSGAGANVLTF.